These 29 T cell receptor beta chains share one sample of origin, sequenced in a study of metastatic and nonmetastatic thyroid tumors. The entire patient cohort was treatment-naive prior to thyroid surgery. Via MiXCR, TCRdb re-called the PCR reads. The table includes tens of thousands of clones, around 28% detected once. Input material: blood. These receptors were taken from a male donor with papillary thyroid cancer or a benign thyroid nodule (not recorded which). Some clones in this sample may be carry-over from other donors' samples.

This clone was seen only a few times. CDR3 sequence reads: CASSQQGEHNNSPLHF. In DNA form, the CDR3 reads TGTGCCAGCAGCCAACAGGGGGAGCATAATAATTCACCCCTCCACTTT. The gene calls are TRBV7-6 and TRBJ1-6; 8 bases align to TRBD1. Germline V gene sequence: CDR1 SGHVS, CDR2 FNYEAQ. CDR3 length: 16 amino acids. V lost 5 bases to trimming and J lost 5 bases; unmatched junction nucleotides: 8.

For this clone: The junction differs from germline at one of its ends, possibly a read error. The V and J genes are TRBV19 and TRBJ2-7; D gene ambiguous. Germline V CDR1 and CDR2: LNHDA, SQIVND (reference sequence). The CDR3 consists of 13 residues. Here the CDR3 DNA reads TGTGCCAGTGGTATGACTGTATCCTACGAGCAGTACTTC. Its translation is CASGMTVSYEQYF.

The chain has TRBV4-2 and TRBJ1-2; 7 bases line up with TRBD1. The germline V gene has CDR1 LGHNA and CDR2 YNFKEQ. Unmatched junction bases numbered 10, after V lost 2 bases and J lost 4 bases. CDR3 length equals 16 residues. The CDR3 spells CASSQPGQDLSYGYTF. The CDR3 nucleotides are TGTGCCAGCAGCCAACCCGGACAGGACTTAAGCTATGGCTACACCTTC.

This clone has a count of ten or more. V is TRBV5-5 and J is TRBJ2-3, with D maybe TRBD1 (6 bases). Germline V CDR1 and CDR2: SGHKS, YYEKEE (reference sequence). V lost 5 bases and J lost 5, with 18 bases in between. The CDR3 is made up of 15 amino acids. CDR3 region: CASRRGSENRDTQYF. CDR3 DNA sequence: TGTGCCAGCAGGAGGGGGAGTGAGAATCGAGATACGCAGTATTTT. The full variable domain, in which reference TRBV5-5 and TRBJ2-3 provide the parts outside the CDR3, is DAGVTQSPTHLIKTRGQQVTLRCSPISGHKSVSWYQQVLGQGPQFIFQYYEKEERGRGNFPDRFSARQFPNYSSELNVNALLLGDSALYLCASRRGSENRDTQYFGPGTRLTVL.

By frequency in the sample, this clone is medium-sized. The chain employs TRBV18 and TRBJ2-7; 10 bases map to TRBD1. The V and J ends lost 2 bases and 7 bases, in that order; junction bases with no gene match: 8. Germline assignment: CDR1 KGHSH and CDR2 LQKENI. CDR3 size: 15 residues. The CDR3 bases are TGTGCCAGCTCACCAGGGACAGGGGCGTCTTGGGAGCAGTACTTC. This encodes CASSPGTGASWEQYF.

This rearrangement joins TRBV15 to TRBJ1-6; D uncertain. The CDR3 runs 15 residues. The V end was cut by 5 bases, the J end by 11 bases, with 19 bases between. Germline lookup yields CDR1 LNHNV and CDR2 YYDKDF (reference sequence). The DNA of the CDR3 is TGTGCCACCAGCCCGTTGTACCCAAATGAGGCACCCCTCCACTTT. It yields the protein CATSPLYPNEAPLHF.

This clone was picked up many times. The rearrangement links TRBV12-3 or TRBV12-4 to TRBJ2-3; 13 nucleotides align to TRBD2. V shed 4 bases and J 4 bases; nucleotides not matched to a gene: 2. The length of the CDR3 is 15 residues. CDR3 sequence: CASSSGTSGADTQYF. The CDR3 nucleotides read TGTGCCAGCAGTTCCGGGACTAGCGGGGCAGATACGCAGTATTTT.

Remarks on this clone: One end of the junction is discordant with germline, which a read error may explain. The chain uses TRBV5-1 and TRBJ2-6; the D gene could be TRBD1 or TRBD2 (5 bases each). The CDR3 runs to 16 residues. Germline V lookup: CDR1 SGHRS, CDR2 YFSETQ. The CDR3 loop is CASSEISGHGANVLNF. The CDR3 DNA reads as TGCGCCAGCAGCGAAATCTCAGGGCACGGGGCCAACGTCCTGAATTTC.

The table lists this clone with many counts. The chain couples TRBV29-1 to TRBJ2-3; maybe TRBD1 (5 bases). The V gene lost 2 bases and the J gene lost 2 bases, with 14 bases spanning the gap. This CDR3 is built from 15 residues. Germline CDR1 is SQVTM and CDR2 is ANQGSEA. CDR3 nucleotide sequence: TGCAGCGTTGAATCCCGACAGCCTTTCACAGATACGCAGTATTTT. Translated, it gives CSVESRQPFTDTQYF.

In this sample, this clone turned up once. J is TRBJ2-1 and V is TRBV5-1; no reliable D call. The CDR3 is made up of 11 amino acids. Trimming left V 4 bases short and J 8 bases short, with 7 bases between. The germline gives CDR1 SGHRS, CDR2 YFSETQ. The CDR3 DNA follows: TGCGCCAGCAGCAGGCTTGATGAGCAGTTCTTC. Its translation: CASSRLDEQFF.

At least ten counts were recorded for this clone. The chain employs TRBV6-1 and TRBJ2-7, with D perhaps TRBD1 (6 bases). The CDR3 runs to 15 residues. The germline V and J ends were trimmed by 5 bases and 2 bases, with 16 bases remaining between them. Germline lookup yields CDR1 MNHNS and CDR2 SASEGT. This chain's CDR3 is CASSSTGVRAYEQYF. CDR3 coding DNA: TGTGCCAGCAGTTCGACAGGAGTCAGAGCCTACGAGCAGTACTTC.

This chain uses TRBV15 with TRBJ2-3; TRBD2 is a possible D gene (6 bases). Germline V gene data show CDR1 as LNHNV and CDR2 as YYDKDF (reference sequence). The CDR3 length is 15 residues. V gave up 3 bases and J gave up 0 bases, with 10 bases separating them. The CDR3 DNA reads as TGTGCCACCAGCAGTGGAGGGGCAAGCACAGATACGCAGTATTTT. Its translation is CATSSGGASTDTQYF. The complete variable domain, with remaining parts taken from reference TRBV15 and TRBJ2-3, reads DAMVIQNPRYQVTQFGKPVTLSCSQTLNHNVMYWYQQKSSQAPKLLFHYYDKDFNNEADTPDNFQSRRPNTSFCFLDIRSPGLGDTAMYLCATSSGGASTDTQYFGPGTRLTVL.

This clone was observed many times. This rearrangement joins TRBV13 to TRBJ1-1; tentatively, D is TRBD1 (6 bases). V dropped 5 bases and J dropped 6 bases, with 10 bases sitting between them. Germline values: CDR1 PRHDT, CDR2 FYEKMQ (reference sequence). The CDR3 covers 12 residues. The CDR3 region has the DNA TGTGCCAGCAGCCAGGGGTTGGCTGAAGCTTTCTTT. Its protein is CASSQGLAEAFF.

This clone was observed at least ten times. A much more abundant neighbour one base away suggests this may be a read error. This rearrangement joins TRBV28 to TRBJ2-4; TRBD2 matches at 9 bases. V lost 10 bases to trimming and J lost 4 bases; unmatched junction nucleotides: 8. The CDR3 runs to 14 residues. CDR1 and CDR2 (germline): MDHEN, SYDVKM. CDR3 amino acids: CANKSLAGKNIQYF. The CDR3 nucleotides are TGTGCCAACAAAAGCCTAGCGGGGAAAAACATTCAGTACTTC. Full variable domain (missing parts from reference TRBV28 and TRBJ2-4): DVKVTQSSRYLVKRTGEKVFLECVQDMDHENMFWYRQDPGLGLRLIYFSYDVKMKEKGDIPEGYSVSREKKERFSLILESASTNQTSMYLCANKSLAGKNIQYFGAGTRLSVL.

This clone was detected ten times or more. J is TRBJ1-1 and V is TRBV7-9; D perhaps matches TRBD1 (6 bases). The CDR3 has 14 amino acids. Germline CDR1 reads SEHNR; CDR2 reads FQNEAQ (reference sequence). Deletions cut 4 bases from V and 2 bases from J, with 11 bases between. CDR3 residues: CASSSRGLNTEAFF. The CDR3 nucleotides are TGTGCCAGCAGCTCCAGGGGTCTTAACACTGAAGCTTTCTTT.

Comment on this clone: A much larger clone lies one base from this, so it may be a read error. The chain employs TRBV12-3 or TRBV12-4 and TRBJ2-3; D is unclear. The ends were cut back, 5 bases at V and 4 bases at J, with 13 bases in the middle. The CDR3 is 14 amino acids. This CDR3 is CASSTVPASDTQYF. The CDR3 DNA follows: TGTGCCAGCAGTACTGTACCAGCCTCAGATACGCAGTATTTT.

The CDR3 loop is CASSLTTDYEQYF. For the CDR3, the DNA is TGTGCCAGCAGCTTAACAACCGATTACGAGCAGTACTTC. This chain connects TRBV7-3 to TRBJ2-7; D is unclear. Deletions cut 0 bases from V and 4 bases from J, with 7 bases between. The CDR3 sequence is 13 residues long. Germline loops: CDR1 SGHTA, CDR2 FQGTGA.

This clone was seen a handful of times. The gene calls are TRBV6-5 and TRBJ2-3; D assignment may be TRBD1 or TRBD2 (5 bases each). Between the trimmed V and J ends, which lost 7 bases and 0 bases, there was a span of 23 bases. The germline V gene has CDR1 MNHEY and CDR2 SVGAGI. The CDR3 spans 18 residues. The CDR3 loop is CASIRPLAGTLSTDTQYF. The CDR3 DNA reads as TGTGCCAGCATCCGGCCCCTAGCTGGGACCCTTAGCACAGATACGCAGTATTTT.

This clone was counted at least ten times. V usage is TRBV20-1 and J usage is TRBJ1-1; 12 nucleotides match TRBD1. Germline trimming cut 5 bases from V and 10 bases from J; bases unmatched to any gene: 8. The CDR3 runs 13 residues. CDR1 is DFQATT, CDR2 SNEGSKA, per germline (reference sequence). As DNA, the CDR3 is TGCAGTGCTCCGGGACAGGGGGCGAGCGGAGCTTTCTTT. Its translation is CSAPGQGASGAFF.

Only a few counts were recorded for this clone. The gene calls are TRBV19 and TRBJ1-1, with 9 bases identical to TRBD1. The CDR3 consists of 13 residues. Losses at the gene ends were 6 bases for V and 3 bases for J; bases not matched to a gene: 2. Germline CDR1 and CDR2: LNHDA and SQIVND (reference sequence). DNA of the CDR3: TGTGCCAGTAGCCGGACAGGGGACACTGAAGCTTTCTTT. Its translation is CASSRTGDTEAFF.

The chain employs TRBV9 and TRBJ2-1; D gene unclear. The CDR3 runs 14 residues. Per the germline V gene, CDR1 is SGDLS and CDR2 is YYNGEE. Trimming pared 2 bases from V and 8 bases from J, leaving 14 bases between. The CDR3: CASSVGSRADEQFF. The DNA of the CDR3 is TGTGCCAGCAGCGTGGGGTCTAGAGCTGATGAGCAGTTCTTC.

The table lists this clone with many counts. The chain recombines TRBV29-1 with TRBJ1-5, with 10 bases that match TRBD1. CDR3 size: 13 residues. Germline CDR1 reads SQVTM; CDR2 reads ANQGSEA. V lost 6 bases and J lost 5; bases outside the gene matches: 4. The CDR3 loop is CSVTGGLDQPQHF. The CDR3, as DNA: TGCAGCGTGACAGGGGGCTTGGATCAGCCCCAGCATTTT.

The table lists this clone with many counts. The gene calls are TRBV5-1 and TRBJ2-2; D ambiguous. The germline V and J ends were trimmed by 0 bases and 6 bases, with 6 bases remaining between them. The CDR3 totals 13 residues. The germline V gene encodes CDR1 SGHRS and CDR2 YFSETQ. The CDR3 nucleotides read TGCGCCAGCAGCTTGGGGGGTTCCGGGGAGCTGTTTTTT. Its translation is CASSLGGSGELFF.

The V gene is TRBV10-1, the J gene TRBJ1-6, with no clear D. Germline values: CDR1 WNHNN, CDR2 SYGVQD (reference sequence). The CDR3 is 15 residues long. Trimming removed 2 bases at V and 7 bases at J, with 12 bases between. The CDR3 is CASSEGTPNNSPLHF. The CDR3 coding sequence is TGCGCCAGCAGTGAGGGCACACCAAACAATTCACCCCTCCACTTT.

This clone was seen at least ten times. Possible read error: a much larger clone is one base away. The chain couples TRBV28 to TRBJ2-7, with no clear D. Germline CDR1 MDHEN, CDR2 SYDVKM. The CDR3 covers 13 residues. Trimming removed 3 bases from V and 5 bases from J, with 11 bases in between. The CDR3 loop is CASSFPGPDEQYF. The CDR3 DNA follows: TGTGCCAGCAGTTTTCCCGGGCCCGACGAGCAGTACTTC.

In this sample, this clone turned up once. The chain uses TRBV7-9 and TRBJ2-7; D remains unclear. Germline CDR1 reads SEHNR; CDR2 reads FQNEAQ (reference sequence). The CDR3 length is 15 residues. Trimming pared 1 base from V and 7 bases from J, leaving 17 bases between. The CDR3 DNA is TGTGCCAGCAGCTTAGTAGGACGGCTCCTCTATGAGCAGTACTTC. Its translation is CASSLVGRLLYEQYF.

This clone was counted ten times or more. V is TRBV6-1 and J is TRBJ2-7; 10 bases agree with TRBD1. Losses at the gene ends were 6 bases for V and 4 bases for J; bases not matched to a gene: 6. There are 14 residues in the CDR3. Germline lookup yields CDR1 MNHNS and CDR2 SASEGT. The CDR3 DNA reads as TGTGCCAGCAGCCCCGGGACAGGGGTTTACGAGCAGTACTTC. It specifies CASSPGTGVYEQYF.

The chain joins TRBV5-1 to TRBJ1-4; D possibly corresponds to TRBD1 (5 bases). This CDR3 region has 14 residues. Trimming removed 2 bases from V and 5 bases from J, with 10 bases in between. The germline V gene encodes CDR1 SGHRS and CDR2 YFSETQ. The CDR3: CASSFGTSNEKLFF. For the CDR3, the DNA is TGCGCCAGCAGCTTCGGGACTAGCAATGAAAAACTGTTTTTT.

The chain is built from TRBV6-9 and TRBJ2-7; 7 nucleotides line up with TRBD1. CDR1 MNHGY and CDR2 SVAAGI come from the germline V gene. This CDR3 contains 12 residues. J gave up 8 bases and V 7 bases, and 8 bases lay outside the gene matches. The CDR3 here is CASTATGLKQYF. CDR3 bases: TGTGCCAGCACCGCGACAGGGTTAAAGCAGTACTTC.